Following are 22 T cell receptor beta chains from one sample sequenced in a study of type 1 and type 2 diabetes patients (dated by TCRdb to 2015 to 2016). The data were produced on an Illumina MiSeq. Genomic DNA from sorted T cell subsets was used as template for TCRbeta CDR3 amplification. The TCRbeta CDR3 region was amplified by multiplex PCR with 30 forward and 13 reverse primers. Through fastp at Q25 and MiXCR, TCRdb rebuilt clones from the public reads, retaining in-frame beta chains. Rows with one shared CDR3 protein collapse into an entry with the most common genes and DNA. Within this sample are under 300,000 distinct CDR3 sequences, with roughly 50% of them counted one time only. The ten largest clones add up to roughly an eighth of the sample. The sample consisted of peripheral blood mononuclear cells (PBMCs). Receptor source: a man aged 18 to 30 with type 2 diabetes.

This clonotype was found a few times. The V and J genes are TRBV6-1 and TRBJ2-7; D unclear. The V gene lost 4 bases and the J gene lost 5 bases, with 9 bases spanning the gap. The germline V gene has CDR1 MNHNS and CDR2 SASEGT. The CDR3 contains 12 residues. CDR3 sequence: CASSVSSHEQYF. CDR3 nucleotide sequence: TGTGCCAGCAGTGTGAGTAGCCACGAGCAGTACTTC.

The rearrangement links TRBV15 to TRBJ2-7; D perhaps matches TRBD1 (6 bases). V gave up 4 bases and J gave up 5 bases, with 9 bases separating them. The germline CDR1 and CDR2 sequences are LNHNV and YYDKDF (reference sequence). The CDR3 is made up of 12 amino acids. The CDR3 DNA reads as TGTGCCACCAGCAAAGAGGGGGACGAGCAGTACTTC. Translating gives CATSKEGDEQYF.

This clonotype was seen only once. The chain employs TRBV5-6 and TRBJ1-1; 11 bases match TRBD1. The CDR3 consists of 16 residues. From germline, CDR1 is SGHDT and CDR2 YYEEEE. Trimming at V came to 0 bases and at J to 11 bases, leaving 12 bases not matched to a gene. The CDR3 loop is CASSLAPGQGAREAFF. CDR3 nucleotide sequence: TGTGCCAGCAGCTTGGCCCCAGGACAGGGGGCGCGGGAGGCTTTCTTT.

This rearrangement joins TRBV5-1 to TRBJ2-5; 9 bases are shared with TRBD2. Germline trimming cut 4 bases from V and 2 bases from J; bases unmatched to any gene: 9. Germline assignment: CDR1 SGHRS and CDR2 YFSETQ. The CDR3 contains 16 residues. The CDR3 region has the DNA TGCGCCAGCAGCATGTCCGCGGGGGGGGGACAAGAGACCCAGTACTTC. Translation: CASSMSAGGGQETQYF. The full variable domain, its missing parts supplied by reference TRBV5-1 and TRBJ2-5, is KAGVTQTPRYLIKTRGQQVTLSCSPISGHRSVSWYQQTPGQGLQFLFEYFSETQRNKGNFPGRFSGRQFSNSRSEMNVSTLELGDSALYLCASSMSAGGGQETQYFGPGTRLLVL.

Comment on this clonotype: A much larger clone differs from this one at a single base, so this may be a read error. In DNA form, the CDR3 reads TGTGCCATCAGCGAGGACGTGTATTATGGCTACACCTTC. Amino acid sequence: CAISEDVYYGYTF. The chain couples TRBV10-3 to TRBJ1-2; no reliable D call. CDR1 and CDR2 from the germline V gene are ENHRY and SYGVKD. This CDR3 is built from 13 residues. Deletions cut 6 bases from V and 5 bases from J, with 13 bases between.

This clonotype was observed a few times. The gene calls are TRBV6-6 and TRBJ1-6; perhaps TRBD1 as D (5 bases). V lost 2 bases and J 7 bases, leaving 12 bases between the germline ends. The CDR3 loop spans 15 amino acids. The germline gives CDR1 MNHNY, CDR2 SVGAGI (reference sequence). The CDR3 is CASSYRRGPNSPLHF. The CDR3 DNA sequence: TGTGCCAGCAGTTACAGACGGGGACCCAATTCACCCCTCCACTTT.

The chain links TRBV30 to TRBJ1-1; 10 bases are shared with TRBD1. This CDR3 has 15 residues. Trimming removed 3 bases from V and 3 bases from J; junction bases left unmatched: 7. The germline CDR1 and CDR2 sequences are GTSNPN and SVGIG (reference sequence). CDR3 in DNA: TGTGCCTGGAGAGGACAGGGGGGTTGGGACACTGAAGCTTTCTTT. Amino acids: CAWRGQGGWDTEAFF. Complete variable domain (other parts from reference TRBV30 and TRBJ1-1): SQTIHQWPATLVQPVGSPLSLECTVEGTSNPNLYWYRQAAGRGLQLLFYSVGIGQISSEVPQNLSASRPQDRQFILSSKKLLLSDSGFYLCAWRGQGGWDTEAFFGQGTRLTVV.

V usage is TRBV20-1 and J usage is TRBJ2-7; 7 nucleotides match TRBD2. The CDR3 runs 14 residues. CDR1 is DFQATT, CDR2 SNEGSKA, per germline (reference sequence). CDR3 nucleotides: TGCAGCGTTGCAAGGCTAGCGGCTTCCTACGAGCAGTACTTC. It is translated as CSVARLAASYEQYF.

This clonotype was detected once. The chain uses TRBV20-1 and TRBJ1-3, with unresolved D. Germline CDR1 DFQATT, CDR2 SNEGSKA (reference sequence). Between the trimmed V and J ends, which lost 6 bases and 0 bases, there was a span of 21 bases. The CDR3 runs to 17 residues. The CDR3 nucleotides read TGCAGTGCCCGAGGTCGGATGGCTCCGAGCTCTGGAAACACCATATATTTT. Protein product: CSARGRMAPSSGNTIYF.

The chain links TRBV5-1 to TRBJ2-7, with D perhaps matching TRBD1 (6 bases). The germline V gene has CDR1 SGHRS and CDR2 YFSETQ. CDR3 length equals 11 residues. V was clipped by 4 bases and J by 7 bases, with 9 bases between them. CDR3 in amino acids: CASSTGQEQYF. In nucleotides, the CDR3 is TGCGCCAGCAGCACTGGACAGGAGCAGTACTTC.

This chain joins TRBV28 and TRBJ2-7; 11 bases line up with TRBD2. Germline V CDR1 and CDR2: MDHEN, SYDVKM. V gave up 5 bases and J gave up 3 bases; unmatched junction bases: 9. The CDR3 is made up of 16 amino acids. The CDR3 coding sequence is TGTGCCAGCAGTCTAATAACTAGCGGGAGAATCTACGAGCAGTACTTC. Protein sequence: CASSLITSGRIYEQYF.

This clonotype was seen more than once but under ten times. The chain uses TRBV6-6 and TRBJ2-7; D may correspond to TRBD1 or TRBD2 (5 bases each). CDR3 size: 13 residues. Trimming removed 6 bases from V and 2 bases from J, with 11 bases in between. Germline assignment: CDR1 MNHNY and CDR2 SVGAGI (reference sequence). DNA of the CDR3: TGTGCCAGCAGCAAGACGGGACCCTACGAGCAGTACTTC. Its protein is CASSKTGPYEQYF.

The gene calls are TRBV28 and TRBJ1-1; D gene ambiguous. Germline lookup yields CDR1 MDHEN and CDR2 SYDVKM. The V end lost 7 bases, the J end lost 3 bases, and 12 bases lay between the germline ends. This CDR3 has 13 residues. CDR3 amino acids: CASIGQAHTEAFF. CDR3 DNA sequence: TGTGCCAGCATTGGGCAGGCGCACACTGAAGCTTTCTTT.

CDR3 in amino acids: CAISDLTKRTDRPSYEQYF. CDR3 nucleotide sequence: TGTGCCATCAGTGACCTTACCAAACGGACAGACCGTCCTTCCTACGAGCAGTACTTC. The V gene is TRBV10-3, the J gene TRBJ2-7; perhaps TRBD1 as D (6 bases). Germline lookup yields CDR1 ENHRY and CDR2 SYGVKD. The CDR3 is made up of 19 amino acids. Deletions cut 3 bases from V and 1 base from J, with 25 bases between.

This clonotype was detected a few times. The chain combines TRBV7-2 with TRBJ1-2; D unresolved. Looked up from germline, CDR1 is SGHTA and CDR2 is FQGNSA. Trimming shortened V by 2 bases and J by 0 bases, and 10 bases separated the two germline ends. The CDR3 has 15 residues. The CDR3 is CASSLNAEANYGYTF. In DNA, the CDR3 is TGTGCCAGCAGCTTAAACGCGGAAGCTAACTATGGCTACACCTTC.

This clonotype has a handful of counts. The chain joins TRBV25-1 to TRBJ1-4; 7 bases match TRBD1. CDR3 length equals 14 residues. Germline CDR1 and CDR2: MGHDK and SYGVNS. The junction had 0 bases not matched to a gene; V was cut back by 4 bases and J by 1 base. The chain's CDR3 is CASSGQGTNEKLFF. The CDR3 nucleotides read TGTGCCAGCAGTGGACAGGGAACTAATGAAAAACTGTTTTTT.

This clonotype was picked up a small number of times. The genes are TRBV28 and TRBJ2-2; D is undetermined. CDR3 size: 15 residues. Between the trimmed V and J ends, which lost 3 bases and 2 bases, there was a span of 10 bases. Germline V gene lookup returns CDR1 MDHEN and CDR2 SYDVKM. The CDR3 loop is CASSFFTGNTGELFF. The CDR3 nucleotides are TGTGCCAGCAGTTTCTTTACTGGTAACACCGGGGAGCTGTTTTTT.

This clonotype was recorded only once. This chain links TRBV15 with TRBJ1-2; 7 positions match TRBD1. CDR1 and CDR2 (germline): LNHNV, YYDKDF (reference sequence). V was clipped by 7 bases and J by 5 bases; unmatched bases: 4. The CDR3 has 12 amino acids. In DNA, the CDR3 is TGTGCCACCATCAGGGGGGGGTATGGCTACACCTTC. Residues: CATIRGGYGYTF.

The V gene is TRBV19, the J gene TRBJ1-5; TRBD1 aligns across 11 bases. The V gene end was trimmed by 10 bases and the J gene end by 4 bases; junction bases not matched to a gene: 12. The CDR3 consists of 16 residues. Germline-derived CDR1 and CDR2 are LNHDA and SQIVND (reference sequence). The CDR3 nucleotides read TGTGCCACCGAGGAGGGGACAGGGGGATCGAATCAGCCCCAGCATTTT. It is translated as CATEEGTGGSNQPQHF.

This clonotype has just a few counts. The chain has TRBV19 and TRBJ2-7; D not certain. The CDR3 is made up of 14 amino acids. Trimming took off 3 bases at V and 0 bases at J, with 9 bases between the two ends. CDR1 LNHDA and CDR2 SQIVND come from the germline V gene (reference sequence). The CDR3 protein is CASSMTVSSYEQYF. The CDR3 bases are TGTGCCAGTAGTATGACGGTAAGCTCCTACGAGCAGTACTTC.

The table lists this clonotype with a few counts. The rearrangement uses TRBV19 and TRBJ1-2; D call uncertain. This CDR3 has 14 residues. Germline CDR1 LNHDA, CDR2 SQIVND (reference sequence). Between the trimmed V and J ends, which lost 1 base and 7 bases, there was a span of 13 bases. The CDR3, as DNA: TGTGCCAGTAGTATAGGTACGGATAGAAGTGGCTACACCTTC. Encoded protein: CASSIGTDRSGYTF.

V is TRBV7-2 and J is TRBJ2-3; TRBD2 matches 11 bases. V lost 4 bases to trimming and J lost 1 base; unmatched junction nucleotides: 4. The CDR3 is 16 amino acids. Germline V lookup: CDR1 SGHTA, CDR2 FQGNSA. As DNA, the CDR3 is TGTGCCAGCAGCTCCGATAGCGGGGGGGGCACAGATACGCAGTATTTT. Translating gives CASSSDSGGGTDTQYF.